This record covers a single TCR beta chain. This entry comes from a study of blood T cell repertoires in COVID-19. As for the study in general: Whether acute or convalescent, the COVID-19 samples came from the United States, Italy and Spain.

V shed 1 base and J shed 8 bases, with 20 bases lying between them. CDR1 SGHDN and CDR2 FVKESK come from the germline V gene. This CDR3 has 16 amino acids. Repertoires were generated with immunoSEQ multiplex PCR, while TCRdb's copy carries only in-frame clones and drops some. The sample records 200,000 to 250,000 clones, around 80% being singletons. The origin of this receptor is a human donor in a cohort sampled during active COVID-19. Sequenced: peripheral blood. The chain carries TRBV14 and TRBJ1-2, with a tentative D call TRBD1 (5 bases). CDR3 nucleotide sequence: TGTGCCAGCAGCCAAGGCGGGACGCTTAGGTTGCGGGGCTACACCTTC. Amino acid sequence: CASSQGGTLRLRGYTF. Complete variable domain (other parts from reference TRBV14 and TRBJ1-2): EAGVTQFPSHSVIEKGQTVTLRCDPISGHDNLYWYRRVMGKEIKFLLHFVKESKQDESGMPNNRFLAERTGGTYSTLKVQPAELEDSGVYFCASSQGGTLRLRGYTFGSGTRLTVV.